The clone carrying this T cell receptor beta chain came up once. Antigen: not known. These data belong to a study of cytomegalovirus exposure and HLA in healthy donors. Findings and limits, study-wide: Reported performance of the classifier showed diagnosis of cytomegalovirus status with high specificity and sensitivity. What TCR beta sequences reportedly achieved was accurate prediction of HLA-A and HLA-B alleles in most subjects.

Researchers ran the PCR with 60 Vbeta and 13 Jbeta primers. Repertoires were generated with immunoSEQ multiplex PCR, while TCRdb's copy carries only in-frame clones and drops some. This repertoire shows 150,000 to 200,000 clones, around 76% found once; its top ten account for over 2%. In germline, CDR1 is MNHNS, CDR2 SASEGT. The CDR3 runs 19 residues. V shed 2 bases and J 4 bases; nucleotides not matched to a gene: 14. The genes are TRBV6-1 and TRBJ1-2; 12 bases align to TRBD1. Material for sequencing was PBMCs. This TCR was sampled from a female donor in good health and CMV-seronegative. For the CDR3, the DNA is TGTGCCAGCAGTGAATCCCTGACCATATGGGACAGGGGGCTCTATGGCTACACCTTC. Its translation is CASSESLTIWDRGLYGYTF.